These 15 T cell receptor beta chains were sequenced from one sample in a study of tumor-infiltrating lymphocytes in primary liver carcinoma. Starting material of around 490 ng total RNA yielded TCR beta cDNA via a constant-region primer. Sequencing libraries for TCR beta derived from three nested multiplex PCR rounds that used slightly modified ARM-PCR. Rounds one and two of PCR, each of about 10 cycles, were primed with TRBV1-TRBV30 forward primers and a C-beta reverse primer. Each CDR3 protein is one row after TCRdb ran MiXCR on the multiplex PCR reads. Among about 300,000 distinct CDR3 sequences listed, more than 55% were seen once. Alongside blood RNA obtained from unsorted whole blood, germline DNA was also extracted. Sequencing was done on a sample of peripheral blood. The receptor source for this set is a man aged 40-49 years with primary liver carcinoma and hepatitis B virus infection.

Remarks on this clonotype: An end of the junction does not agree with germline; a read error may underlie this. J is TRBJ2-7 and V is TRBV11-2; D may be TRBD1 (6 bases). Germline lookup yields CDR1 SGHAT and CDR2 FQNNGV. This CDR3 has 13 amino acids. In DNA, the CDR3 is TGTGCTAGCAGCCCCAGGGGTTTCTACGAGCAGTACTTC. It encodes CASSPRGFYEQYF.

This clonotype was seen a handful of times. V is TRBV5-1 and J is TRBJ2-7, with D unclear. V was clipped by 0 bases and J by 7 bases, with 17 bases between them. Germline V lookup: CDR1 SGHRS, CDR2 YFSETQ. This CDR3 spans 15 amino acids. The CDR3 here is CASSLAGGAGEEQYF. The CDR3 DNA follows: TGCGCCAGCAGCTTGGCCGGCGGAGCCGGAGAAGAGCAGTACTTC.

Regarding this clonotype: This could be a read error, since a much larger clone is one nucleotide away. The V gene is TRBV6-2 or TRBV6-3, the J gene TRBJ2-3, with D perhaps TRBD2 (5 bases). Germline V lookup: CDR1 MNHEY, CDR2 SVGEGT. The CDR3 loop spans 13 amino acids. CDR3 bases: TGTGACAGCAGTTACGGGATCACAGATACGCAGTATTTT. Translated, it gives CDSSYGITDTQYF.

Worth noting for this clonotype: Without the conserved terminal phenylalanine or tryptophan, this CDR3 likely stems from a read error. V gene TRBV5-1 combines with J gene TRBJ2-1; D remains ambiguous. CDR3 length: 13 residues. Trimming shortened V by 3 bases and J by 5 bases, and 9 bases separated the two germline ends. The germline V gene has CDR1 SGHRS and CDR2 YFSETQ. CDR3 protein: CASSSVQDNEQFS. The DNA of the CDR3 is TGCGCCAGCAGCTCAGTCCAAGACAATGAGCAGTTCTCC.

V and J are TRBV12-3 or TRBV12-4 and TRBJ1-2; D gene ambiguous. The CDR3 runs 15 residues. Deletions cut 5 bases from V and 0 bases from J, with 13 bases between. CDR3 sequence: CASSQSWTTNYGYTF. In DNA form, the CDR3 reads TGTGCCAGCAGTCAGTCATGGACTACTAACTATGGCTACACCTTC.

This clonotype was counted many times. The chain is built from TRBV6-2 or TRBV6-3 and TRBJ1-1; D is unclear. This CDR3 region has 12 residues. Per the germline V gene, CDR1 is MNHEY and CDR2 is SVGEGT. V was shortened by 6 bases and J by 7 bases, with 12 bases between the two germline ends. Written as DNA, the CDR3 is TGTGCCAGCAGCCCATGGACGGATGAAGCTTTCTTT. Protein product: CASSPWTDEAFF.

Concerning this clonotype: The conserved closing phenylalanine or tryptophan is absent in this CDR3, likely reflecting a read error. The genes are TRBV11-2 and TRBJ2-1; 10 bases align to TRBD2. CDR3 size: 16 residues. Trimming took 3 bases from V and 8 from J; bases not matched to a gene: 10. CDR1 and CDR2 from the germline V gene are SGHAT and FQNNGV. The CDR3 DNA is TGTGCCAGCAGCTTTGGAACTAGCGGGACGGGGCATGAGCAGTTCCTT. The encoded protein is CASSFGTSGTGHEQFL.

This clonotype has just a few counts. This sequence joins TRBV5-4 and TRBJ1-5; 10 positions match TRBD1. V gave up 2 bases and J gave up 6 bases; unmatched junction bases: 11. Looked up from germline, CDR1 is SGHNT and CDR2 is YYREEE (reference sequence). The CDR3 runs 17 residues. The CDR3 spells CASSFFTGTGVIQPQHF. The CDR3 coding sequence is TGTGCCAGCAGCTTTTTCACCGGGACAGGGGTCATTCAGCCCCAGCATTTT. The variable domain in full, completed from reference TRBV5-4 and TRBJ1-5, reads ETGVTQSPTHLIKTRGQQVTLRCSSQSGHNTVSWYQQALGQGPQFIFQYYREEENGRGNFPPRFSGLQFPNYSSELNVNALELDDSALYLCASSFFTGTGVIQPQHFGDGTRLSIL.

Of note for this clonotype: A much larger clone differs from this one at a single base, so this may be a read error. J is TRBJ1-1 and V is TRBV6-1, with D perhaps matching TRBD1 (5 bases). The CDR3 is 12 amino acids. Germline-derived CDR1 and CDR2 are MNHNS and SASEGT. CDR3 in DNA: TGTGCCAGGAGTGAAGGCCGGGGGGGGGCTTTCTTT. Encoded protein: CARSEGRGGAFF.

Details on this clonotype: One end of the junction varies from germline; a read error may be responsible. J is TRBJ2-5 and V is TRBV29-1; D call uncertain. Germline V gene data show CDR1 as SQVTM and CDR2 as ANQGSEA. The length of the CDR3 is 13 residues. The CDR3 loop reads CSVESRAVETQNF. The CDR3 coding sequence is TGCAGCGTTGAAAGCCGGGCTGTAGAGACCCAGAACTTC.

This chain uses TRBV6-2 or TRBV6-3 with TRBJ2-7; the D is unclear. CDR1 is MNHEY and CDR2 is SVGEGT in the germline V gene. This CDR3 is 16 amino acids long. V was pared by 3 bases and J by 6 bases, with 21 bases between. The CDR3 DNA follows: TGTGCCAGCAGTTATTCCGAGAGCAGCCCCCGCCTCGAGCAGTACTTC. This encodes CASSYSESSPRLEQYF.

Turning to this clonotype: This is likely a read error, given that the CDR3 carries no conserved phenylalanine or tryptophan at its end. It is unclear where the CDR3 begins or ends on the DNA, so no DNA is shown, and the CDR3 is as TCRdb lists it. This chain uses TRBV11-3 with TRBJ1-1. Germline-derived CDR1 and CDR2 are SGHNT and YENEEA. From its first to its last residue, the CDR3 has 13 amino acids. The CDR3 protein is CASSLGVNTEALL.

This clonotype was seen ten or more times. One end of the junction is discordant with germline, which a read error may explain. The rearrangement links TRBV7-8 to TRBJ2-2, with D possibly matching TRBD2 (6 bases). Germline loops: CDR1 SGHVS, CDR2 FQNEAQ. The CDR3 is 17 amino acids. The CDR3 loop reads CASSLGARGSLTGELFF. CDR3 nucleotides: TGTGCCAGCAGTTTAGGGGCACGGGGGAGTTTGACTGGGGAGCTGTTTTTT. The whole variable domain, remainder taken from reference TRBV7-8 and TRBJ2-2, is GAGVSQSPRYKVAKRGQDVALRCDPISGHVSLFWYQQALGQGPEFLTYFQNEAQLDKSGLPSDRFFAERPEGSVSTLKIQRTQQEDSAVYLCASSLGARGSLTGELFFGEGSRLTVL.

The chain links TRBV19 to TRBJ1-5; D is perhaps TRBD1 (5 bases). V was clipped by 6 bases and J by 0 bases, with 15 bases between them. The CDR3 is 16 residues long. Germline lookup yields CDR1 LNHDA and CDR2 SQIVND (reference sequence). CDR3 in DNA: TGTGCCAGTAGCCTTAACGGGGGTTTTAGCAATCAGCCCCAGCATTTT. It is translated as CASSLNGGFSNQPQHF.

This clonotype has only a few counts. V gene TRBV28 combines with J gene TRBJ2-3, with TRBD1 matching 7 bases. The CDR3 is 13 amino acids. Germline assignment: CDR1 MDHEN and CDR2 SYDVKM. V was pared by 10 bases and J by 2 bases, with 6 bases of the junction left unmatched. The chain's CDR3 is CANGQANTDTQYF. CDR3 sequence (DNA): TGTGCCAACGGACAGGCGAACACAGATACGCAGTATTTT.